The entry that follows covers one T cell receptor (beta chain) sequence. Its antigen is not identified. The entry originates in a study of cytotoxic CD8 clonotypes in ibrutinib-treated CLL. Across the whole study: Partial responders approximately 24, complete 2; roughly 12 progressed and 14 stayed in remission by median around 68 months.

The CDR3 sequence is 17 residues long. Trimming removed 1 base at V and 4 bases at J, with 16 bases between. Per germline, CDR1 LGHNA and CDR2 YSLEER. Sequencing used immunoSEQ multiplex PCR; TCRdb keeps in-frame clones, though not all of them. Of 190,000 or so clones in the sample, about two thirds were seen once. Study outcomes and limitations: Clonality increased with ibrutinib response but returned toward baseline at progression. Baseline clonality exceeded age-matched healthy donors and tracked circulating CD8+ T-cell counts.

This sample comprised PBMCs, obtained after 24 months of ibrutinib treatment. The TCR comes from a human donor with chronic lymphocytic leukemia. The chain employs TRBV4-3 and TRBJ1-4; possible D gene TRBD1, 6 bases. This CDR3 is CASSQAPPGAINEKLFF. The CDR3, as DNA: TGCGCCAGCAGCCAAGCCCCCCCGGGGGCTATTAATGAAAAACTGTTTTTT.